One and the same sample provided the 24 T cell receptor beta chains below, sequenced in a study of patients and donors after allogeneic stem cell transplantation. TCRdb re-analysed the RT-PCR reads in MiXCR, keeping a single row per CDR3 protein. The sample includes approximately 200,000 distinct CDR3 sequences, around 40% of them seen just once. Material for sequencing was blood, either unsorted or a sorted T cell fraction (not recorded which). All receptors come from a human donor who was either an allogeneic HSCT recipient or a stem cell or donor lymphocyte infusion donor (not recorded which). It is not recorded whose cells these are; they may come from a transplant donor.

CDR3 in amino acids: CASSLDQRGDNEQFF. Here the CDR3 DNA reads TGTGCCAGCAGCCTAGACCAGCGGGGAGACAATGAGCAGTTCTTC. The rearrangement joins TRBV7-2 to TRBJ2-1; 7 bases map to TRBD2. Germline V lookup: CDR1 SGHTA, CDR2 FQGNSA. This CDR3 comprises 15 residues. The ends lost 5 bases at V and 5 bases at J; junction bases unmatched: 9.

This clonotype was seen just once. The chain combines TRBV12-3 or TRBV12-4 with TRBJ2-2; 9 bases are a match to TRBD2. The CDR3 has 16 residues. V lost 6 bases and J lost 4; bases outside the gene matches: 9. Here the CDR3 DNA reads TGTGCCAGCAGCCTCTTCAGCGGGGGGCTCACCGGGGAGCTGTTTTTT. It specifies CASSLFSGGLTGELFF.

The chain joins TRBV5-1 to TRBJ1-1, with D hard to call. Trimming took 0 bases from V and 3 from J, leaving 6 bases between them. The CDR3 totals 13 residues. In germline, CDR1 is SGHRS, CDR2 YFSETQ. The CDR3 DNA follows: TGCGCCAGCAGCTTGGGTCAAGACACTGAAGCTTTCTTT. Translated, it gives CASSLGQDTEAFF.

This chain connects TRBV5-1 to TRBJ1-1; 8 nucleotides align to TRBD1. The CDR3 has 15 residues. Germline V gene data show CDR1 as SGHRS and CDR2 as YFSETQ. V shed 4 bases, J shed 1 base, and the junction held 6 bases outside the gene matches. CDR3 region: CASSNQGAPNTEAFF. DNA of the CDR3: TGCGCCAGCAGCAATCAGGGGGCTCCGAACACTGAAGCTTTCTTT.

The chain combines TRBV7-2 with TRBJ2-1; 12 bases line up with TRBD1. Looked up from germline, CDR1 is SGHTA and CDR2 is FQGNSA. V was pared by 5 bases and J by 7 bases, with 9 bases of the junction left unmatched. This CDR3 spans 16 amino acids. In DNA form, the CDR3 reads TGTGCCAGCAGCCCCCGGGACAGGGGGCGTAGGAATGAGCAGTTCTTC. Translating it yields CASSPRDRGRRNEQFF.

This clonotype has a handful of counts. V gene TRBV12-3 or TRBV12-4 combines with J gene TRBJ1-1; 7 bases are a match to TRBD1. This CDR3 is 16 amino acids long. The junction had 9 bases not matched to a gene; V was cut back by 2 bases and J by 3 bases. The CDR3 nucleotides are TGTGCCAGCAGTTTAAGTTTGGGACAGATTCACACTGAAGCTTTCTTT. Amino acid sequence: CASSLSLGQIHTEAFF.

This chain joins TRBV3-1 and TRBJ1-1; D not resolved. The germline V gene has CDR1 LGHDT and CDR2 YNNKEL (reference sequence). CDR3 length: 14 amino acids. Trimming took 2 bases from V and 7 from J, leaving 14 bases between them. CDR3 sequence (DNA): TGTGCCAGCAGCCAACGGGGATGGACGGATGAAGCTTTCTTT. Residues: CASSQRGWTDEAFF. Using reference TRBV3-1 and TRBJ1-1 for the parts outside the CDR3, the full variable domain is DTAVSQTPKYLVTQMGNDKSIKCEQNLGHDTMYWYKQDSKKFLKIMFSYNNKELIINETVPNRFSPKSPDKAHLNLHINSLELGDSAVYFCASSQRGWTDEAFFGQGTRLTVV.

This clonotype has more than one count but fewer than ten. This chain links TRBV12-3 or TRBV12-4 with TRBJ1-2, with TRBD1 matching over 9 bases. The CDR3 length is 15 residues. Trimming removed 3 bases from V and 5 bases from J; junction bases left unmatched: 7. The chain's CDR3 is CASSLWTGAGYGYTF. CDR3 nucleotides: TGTGCCAGCAGTTTGTGGACAGGGGCGGGGTATGGCTACACCTTC.

The CDR3 DNA reads TGTGCCATCAGTGTAAGAGAGGGGGGACCTCAGGGCTACACCTTC. This gives the protein CAISVREGGPQGYTF. The rearrangement joins TRBV10-3 to TRBJ1-2; D is perhaps TRBD1 (6 bases). CDR1 and CDR2 from the germline V gene are ENHRY and SYGVKD. The CDR3 is 15 residues long. Trimming pared 4 bases from V and 8 bases from J, leaving 20 bases between.

The rearrangement joins TRBV21-1 to TRBJ1-5; the DNA was not compared with TRBD1, the D call given in the table. TRBV21-1 is listed as a pseudogene. The CDR3 has 18 residues. CDR3 sequence: CASSPRTGESDVNQPQHF. The CDR3 bases are TGTGCCAGCAGCCCGAGGACAGGGGAGAGTGACGTCAATCAGCCCCAGCATTTT.

The gene calls are TRBV12-3 or TRBV12-4 and TRBJ1-1, with unresolved D. The CDR3 covers 14 residues. The V end was cut by 3 bases, the J end by 3 bases, with 11 bases between. The CDR3 nucleotides read TGTGCCAGCAGTTTTTGGGTGGCCCACACTGAAGCTTTCTTT. Residues: CASSFWVAHTEAFF.

This chain connects TRBV10-3 to TRBJ1-2; TRBD1 matches at 8 bases. This CDR3 is 17 amino acids long. V shed 7 bases, J shed 1 base, and the junction held 14 bases outside the gene matches. CDR1 and CDR2 from the germline V gene are ENHRY and SYGVKD. The CDR3 region has the DNA TGTGCCATCACAGGGGAAAAGACAGGGGTCGGTAACTATGGCTACACCTTC. As protein: CAITGEKTGVGNYGYTF.

The genes are TRBV5-1 and TRBJ2-1; 9 positions match TRBD2. Trimming cost V 0 bases and J 3 bases; bases outside gene matches: 4. This CDR3 has 16 amino acids. Per germline, CDR1 SGHRS and CDR2 YFSETQ. CDR3 sequence (DNA): TGCGCCAGCAGCTTGGGTCCTAGCGGGGACTACAATGAGCAGTTCTTC. This translates into CASSLGPSGDYNEQFF. Together with reference TRBV5-1 and TRBJ2-1, the CDR3 gives the full variable domain: KAGVTQTPRYLIKTRGQQVTLSCSPISGHRSVSWYQQTPGQGLQFLFEYFSETQRNKGNFPGRFSGRQFSNSRSEMNVSTLELGDSALYLCASSLGPSGDYNEQFFGPGTRLTVL.

This sequence joins TRBV4-1 and TRBJ1-1; a weak D match, TRBD1 (6 bases). V was clipped by 3 bases and J by 6 bases, with 17 bases between them. CDR1 is MGHRA, CDR2 YSYEKL, per germline. The CDR3 spans 15 residues. The CDR3 DNA reads TGCGCCAGCAGCCACGGCGTAGGGGGAGGGGCTGAAGCTTTCTTT. Translated, it gives CASSHGVGGGAEAFF.

To note about this clonotype: Given a much more abundant clone one base away, this may be a read error. The chain employs TRBV5-1 and TRBJ1-1; D is uncertain. This CDR3 spans 12 amino acids. V lost 0 bases to trimming and J lost 4 bases, with 4 bases between them. Germline CDR1 and CDR2: SGHRS and YFSETQ. This chain's CDR3 is CASSLDVTEAFF. DNA of the CDR3: TGCGCCAGCAGCTTGGACGTCACTGAAGCTTTCTTT.

This sequence joins TRBV12-3 or TRBV12-4 and TRBJ1-6; tentatively, D is TRBD1 (5 bases). Deletions cut 7 bases from V and 0 bases from J, with 16 bases between. The CDR3 totals 17 residues. The DNA of the CDR3 is TGTGCCAGCACTCACCAGGGTAGGAGCTCCTATAATTCACCCCTCCACTTT. Residues: CASTHQGRSSYNSPLHF.

This clonotype was counted a few times. The chain carries TRBV24-1 and TRBJ2-2, with a tentative D call TRBD2 (6 bases). Germline assignment: CDR1 KGHDR and CDR2 SFDVKD. Trimming shortened V by 5 bases and J by 1 base, and 10 bases separated the two germline ends. The CDR3 loop spans 15 amino acids. CDR3 coding DNA: TGTGCCACCAGTGTAATGGGAGGGAACACCGGGGAGCTGTTTTTT. Amino acids: CATSVMGGNTGELFF.

This rearrangement joins TRBV5-4 to TRBJ2-1, with TRBD1 matching over 8 bases. The trim removed 4 bases at V and 5 bases at J, leaving 11 bases unmatched. The CDR3 is 16 amino acids. Germline V lookup: CDR1 SGHNT, CDR2 YYREEE (reference sequence). The CDR3 nucleotides are TGTGCCAGCAGCCGACCACTGGACAGGGCCAACAATGAGCAGTTCTTC. It specifies CASSRPLDRANNEQFF.

In this sample, this clonotype turned up a few times. This sequence joins TRBV20-1 and TRBJ1-2; D not certain. CDR1 is DFQATT, CDR2 SNEGSKA, per germline (reference sequence). CDR3 size: 12 residues. V lost 3 bases and J 1 base, leaving 6 bases between the germline ends. In nucleotides, the CDR3 is TGCAGTGCTAGGGAGCTTAACTATGGCTACACCTTC. Translating gives CSARELNYGYTF.

The chain uses TRBV4-1 and TRBJ2-7; D unresolved. V was cut by 0 bases and J by 2 bases, with 8 bases left in between. The germline V gene encodes CDR1 MGHRA and CDR2 YSYEKL. This CDR3 spans 14 amino acids. The CDR3 region is CASSQDRRTYEQYF. The DNA of the CDR3 is TGCGCCAGCAGCCAAGATCGCAGGACCTACGAGCAGTACTTC.

The rearrangement links TRBV18 to TRBJ1-5; 7 nucleotides agree with TRBD1. Germline CDR1 and CDR2: KGHSH and LQKENI. With V trimmed by 1 base and J by 3 bases, 6 bases remained unmatched. This CDR3 has 16 residues. CDR3 residues: CASSPLGTGANQPQHF. The CDR3 nucleotides are TGTGCCAGCTCACCACTTGGCACAGGGGCCAATCAGCCCCAGCATTTT. The full variable domain, its missing parts supplied by reference TRBV18 and TRBJ1-5, is NAGVMQNPRHLVRRRGQEARLRCSPMKGHSHVYWYRQLPEEGLKFMVYLQKENIIDESGMPKERFSAEFPKEGPSILRIQQVVRGDSAAYFCASSPLGTGANQPQHFGDGTRLSIL.

Only a few counts were recorded for this clonotype. This chain uses TRBV3-1 with TRBJ1-2; D perhaps matches TRBD1 (5 bases). CDR1 is LGHDT and CDR2 is YNNKEL in the germline V gene (reference sequence). With 4 bases removed from V and 4 bases from J, the gap between germline ends came to 16 bases. The CDR3 covers 15 residues. The CDR3 nucleotides are TGTGCCAGCAGCCTCCGGGACGTAGTTCCCTATGGCTACACCTTC. Protein: CASSLRDVVPYGYTF.

The chain combines TRBV12-3 or TRBV12-4 with TRBJ2-2; weak D call: TRBD2 (6 bases). This CDR3 spans 15 amino acids. Trimming took off 7 bases at V and 4 bases at J, with 16 bases between the two ends. The CDR3 protein is CASTGGEDGTGELFF. CDR3 coding DNA: TGTGCCAGCACTGGAGGGGAGGATGGCACCGGGGAGCTGTTTTTT.

The chain combines TRBV5-5 with TRBJ1-5; no definite D call. Germline assignment: CDR1 SGHKS and CDR2 YYEKEE (reference sequence). The ends were cut back, 1 base at V and 5 bases at J, with 10 bases in the middle. This CDR3 has 14 residues. The CDR3 is CASSLTTGYQPQHF. CDR3 nucleotides: TGTGCCAGCAGCTTGACGACGGGCTATCAGCCCCAGCATTTT. The entire variable domain, with the rest obtained from reference TRBV5-5 and TRBJ1-5, is as follows: DAGVTQSPTHLIKTRGQQVTLRCSPISGHKSVSWYQQVLGQGPQFIFQYYEKEERGRGNFPDRFSARQFPNYSSELNVNALLLGDSALYLCASSLTTGYQPQHFGDGTRLSIL.